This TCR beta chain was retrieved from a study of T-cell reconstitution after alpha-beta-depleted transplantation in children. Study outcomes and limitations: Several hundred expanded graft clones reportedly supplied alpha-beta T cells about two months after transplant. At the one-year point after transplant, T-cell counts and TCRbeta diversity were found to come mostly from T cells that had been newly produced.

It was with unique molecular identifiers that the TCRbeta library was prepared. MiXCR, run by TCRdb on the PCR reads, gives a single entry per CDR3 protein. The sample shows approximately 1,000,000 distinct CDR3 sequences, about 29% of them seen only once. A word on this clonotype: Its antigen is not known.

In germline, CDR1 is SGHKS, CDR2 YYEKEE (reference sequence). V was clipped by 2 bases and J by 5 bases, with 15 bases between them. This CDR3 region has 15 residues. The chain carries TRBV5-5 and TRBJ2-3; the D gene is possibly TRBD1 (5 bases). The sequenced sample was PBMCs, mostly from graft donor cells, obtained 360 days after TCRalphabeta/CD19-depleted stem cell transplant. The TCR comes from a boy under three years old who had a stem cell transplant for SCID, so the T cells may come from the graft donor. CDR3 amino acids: CASSFTDPRGDTQYF. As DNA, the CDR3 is TGTGCCAGCAGCTTCACAGACCCAAGGGGAGATACGCAGTATTTT.